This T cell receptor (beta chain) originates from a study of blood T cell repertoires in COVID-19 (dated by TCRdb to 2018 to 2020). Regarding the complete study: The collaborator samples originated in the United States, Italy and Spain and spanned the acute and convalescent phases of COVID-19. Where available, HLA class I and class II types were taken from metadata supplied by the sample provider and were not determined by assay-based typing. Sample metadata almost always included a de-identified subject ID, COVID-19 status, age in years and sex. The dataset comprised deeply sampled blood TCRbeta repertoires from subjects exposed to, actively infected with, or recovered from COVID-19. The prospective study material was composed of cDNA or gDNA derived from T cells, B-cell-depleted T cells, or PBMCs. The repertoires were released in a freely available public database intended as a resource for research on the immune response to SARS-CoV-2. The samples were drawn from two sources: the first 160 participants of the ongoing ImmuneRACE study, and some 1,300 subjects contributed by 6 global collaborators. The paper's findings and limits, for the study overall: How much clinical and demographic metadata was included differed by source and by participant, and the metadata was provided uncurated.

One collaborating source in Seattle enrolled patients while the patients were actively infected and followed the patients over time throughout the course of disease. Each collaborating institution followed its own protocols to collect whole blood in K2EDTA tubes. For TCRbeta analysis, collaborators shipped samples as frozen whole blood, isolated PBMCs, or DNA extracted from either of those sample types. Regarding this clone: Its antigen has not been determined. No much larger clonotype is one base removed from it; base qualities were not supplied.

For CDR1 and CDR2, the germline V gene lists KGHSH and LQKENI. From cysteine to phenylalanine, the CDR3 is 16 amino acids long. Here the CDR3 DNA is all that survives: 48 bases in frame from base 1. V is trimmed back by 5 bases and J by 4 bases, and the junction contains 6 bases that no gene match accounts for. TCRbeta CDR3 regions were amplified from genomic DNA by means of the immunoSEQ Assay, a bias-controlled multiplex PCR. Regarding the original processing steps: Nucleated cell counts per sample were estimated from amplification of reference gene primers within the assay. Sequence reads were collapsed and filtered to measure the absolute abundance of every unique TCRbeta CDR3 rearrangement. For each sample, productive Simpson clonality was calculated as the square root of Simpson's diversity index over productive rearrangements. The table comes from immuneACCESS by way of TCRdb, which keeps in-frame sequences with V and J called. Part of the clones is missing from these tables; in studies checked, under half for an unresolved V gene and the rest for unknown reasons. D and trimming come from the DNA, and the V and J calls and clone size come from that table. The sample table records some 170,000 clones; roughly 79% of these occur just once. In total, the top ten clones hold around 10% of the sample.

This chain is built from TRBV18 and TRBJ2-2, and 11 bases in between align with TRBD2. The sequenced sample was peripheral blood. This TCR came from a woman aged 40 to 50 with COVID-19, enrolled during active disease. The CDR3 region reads CASSTLAGEGTGELFF. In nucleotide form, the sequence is TGTGCCAGCTCAACACTAGCGGGAGAGGGCACCGGGGAGCTGTTTTTT.